The rows below give T cell receptor beta chains drawn from one sample of a study of blood T cell repertoires in COVID-19. Assay: immunoSEQ multiplex PCR; the TCRdb copy retains only in-frame clones and omits some. The sample has 85,000 to 110,000 clones, approximately 90% seen once. The sequencing input was peripheral blood. These receptors originate from a woman of 80 years or more in a cohort sampled during active COVID-19. Both conserved end residues are part of each CDR3. D genes are given only for firm matches. Where a row states a size, it is once, few, many or the class of an expanded clone; other rows omit it.

>.|TRBV7-9|.|TRBJ2-2
CASSLAGTNTGELFF
TGTGCCAGCAGCTTAGCGGGGACTAACACCGGGGAGCTGTTTTTT
>.|TRBV7-9|TRBD1|TRBJ2-1
CASSSGTGGFNEQFF
TGTGCCAGCAGTTCCGGGACAGGGGGCTTCAATGAGCAGTTCTTC
>once|TRBV5-4|TRBD2|TRBJ2-2
CASSPGGTKYGELFF
TGTGCCAGCAGCCCGGGGGGGACAAAATACGGGGAGCTGTTTTTT
>.|TRBV24-1|.|TRBJ2-1
CATSDPILGRGEQFF
TGTGCCACCAGTGATCCCATCCTAGGCCGTGGGGAGCAGTTCTTC
>.|TRBV28|TRBD1|TRBJ1-3
CASRGGRVGNTIYF
TGTGCCAGCAGAGGGGGCAGGGTTGGAAACACCATATATTTT
>.|TRBV9|TRBD2|TRBJ2-2
CASSVAQREIGELFF
TGTGCCAGCAGCGTAGCCCAGCGGGAGATCGGGGAGCTGTTTTTT
>.|TRBV7-9|.|TRBJ2-2
CASSLAVPGNGELFF
TGTGCCAGCAGCTTAGCGGTGCCGGGGAACGGGGAGCTGTTTTTT
>.|TRBV6-1|.|TRBJ1-1
CASSETPSRAFF
TGTGCCAGCAGTGAAACCCCCTCCCGGGCTTTCTTT
>.|TRBV6-6|.|TRBJ1-6
CASSYEVRGNSPLHF
TGTGCCAGCAGTTACGAGGTTCGCGGTAATTCACCCCTCCACTTT
>.|TRBV19|.|TRBJ2-6
CASSSRVDYSGANVLTF
TGTGCCAGTAGTTCGCGGGTTGATTACTCTGGGGCCAACGTCCTGACTTTC
>.|TRBV23-1|.|TRBJ1-3
CASRDRYSGNTIYF
TGCGCCAGCAGGGACAGATACTCTGGAAACACCATATATTTT
>few|TRBV19|.|TRBJ1-5
CASSMTEYQPQHF
TGTGCCAGTAGTATGACGGAGTATCAGCCCCAGCATTTT
>.|TRBV7-2|.|TRBJ1-1
CASSLVTGFTEAFF
TGTGCCAGCAGCTTAGTTACAGGGTTCACTGAAGCTTTCTTT
>.|TRBV11-2|.|TRBJ2-1
CASSLGSSGVSIPNEQFF
TGTGCCAGCAGCTTAGGTTCTTCGGGAGTAAGCATCCCCAATGAGCAGTTCTTC
>.|TRBV6-5|.|TRBJ1-6
CASTGAGSPLHF
TGTGCCAGCACGGGTGCGGGTTCACCCCTCCACTTT
>.|TRBV28|.|TRBJ2-3
CASGSGGGGADTQYF
TGTGCCAGCGGGTCAGGGGGAGGAGGGGCGGATACGCAGTATTTT
>.|TRBV27|.|TRBJ2-7
CASSLGQGGIGDEQYF
TGTGCCAGCAGTTTAGGGCAGGGAGGAATCGGGGACGAGCAGTACTTC
>.|TRBV7-9|TRBD2|TRBJ2-7
CASSEGATSGWYEQYF
TGTGCCAGCAGTGAAGGGGCTACTAGCGGTTGGTACGAGCAGTACTTC
>.|TRBV9|TRBD2|TRBJ2-3
CASSVGISGRVDTQYF
TGTGCCAGCAGCGTAGGTATTAGCGGGAGGGTAGATACGCAGTATTTT
>.|TRBV5-5|.|TRBJ2-2
CASSSRTGELFF
TGTGCCAGCAGCTCTAGAACCGGGGAGCTGTTTTTT
>.|TRBV5-4|.|TRBJ1-4
CASSSGGRATNEKLFF
TGTGCCAGCAGCTCCGGGGGTCGGGCAACTAATGAAAAACTGTTTTTT
>.|TRBV12-3/TRBV12-4|.|TRBJ1-1
CASRRHDGTEAFF
TGTGCCAGCAGAAGACATGATGGTACTGAAGCTTTCTTT